The 5 T cell receptor beta chains below were found in one sample sequenced in a study of T cell responses to AZD1222 COVID-19 vaccine. The assay was immunoSEQ multiplex PCR, and TCRdb's table has in-frame clones only and misses some. The sample contains over 100,000 clones, approximately 90% of which appear only once. The sample here was peripheral blood, taken on day 0 of AZD1222 vaccination. These receptors were obtained from an adult in good health.

The chain employs TRBV6-5 and TRBJ2-1, with 10 bases fitting TRBD2. The length of the CDR3 is 13 residues. Germline V lookup: CDR1 MNHEY, CDR2 SVGAGI. V shed 6 bases, J shed 7 bases, and the junction held 3 bases outside the gene matches. The DNA for the CDR3 is TGTGCCAGCAGCCTGGGACTAGCGAATGAGCAGTTCTTC. Encoded protein: CASSLGLANEQFF.

The rearrangement uses TRBV6-2 or TRBV6-3 and TRBJ1-5; D gene uncertain. V was cut by 5 bases and J by 5 bases, with 7 bases left in between. The germline gives CDR1 MNHEY, CDR2 SVGEGT. This CDR3 is 12 amino acids long. As DNA, the CDR3 is TGTGCCAGCAGTGCCAGCTATCAGCCCCAGCATTTT. This sequence encodes CASSASYQPQHF.

CDR3 in amino acids: CASSLRPRTGDTF. CDR3 nucleotides: TGTGCCAGCAGCTTGAGGCCCAGGACGGGCGACACCTTC. This rearrangement joins TRBV5-6 to TRBJ1-2; D unclear. V was pared by 1 base and J by 12 bases, with 16 bases between. The CDR3 consists of 13 residues. Germline CDR1 SGHDT, CDR2 YYEEEE.

This clone turned up a few times. Other DNA sequences in this specimen translate into the identical CDR3. The chain combines TRBV7-2 with TRBJ1-1; D uncertain. This CDR3 has 13 amino acids. Germline V gives CDR1 SGHTA, CDR2 FQGNSA. V was shortened by 1 base and J by 1 base, with 4 bases between the two germline ends. CDR3 in DNA: TGTGCCAGCAGCTTAGAGGGGAACACTGAAGCTTTCTTT. This encodes CASSLEGNTEAFF.

This clone has only one observation. This sequence joins TRBV9 and TRBJ1-3, with D unresolved. This CDR3 comprises 14 residues. The ends were cut back, 4 bases at V and 0 bases at J, with 8 bases in the middle. The germline gives CDR1 SGDLS, CDR2 YYNGEE. CDR3 loop: CASSREYSGNTIYF. As DNA, the CDR3 is TGTGCCAGCAGCAGAGAATACTCTGGAAACACCATATATTTT.